The following is a TCR beta chain sequence with its context. The antigen is undetermined. The sample comes from a study of early stage breast cancer tumors. Study as a whole: Eight ER+/PR+/HER2- tumors were invasive ductal; four were invasive lobular.

Produced via immunoSEQ multiplex PCR; TCRdb's table is partial and in-frame only. The sample has under 13,000 clones; around 80% are singletons. Roughly 19-55 mg of tissue was diced for each tumor. V gave up 4 bases and J gave up 10 bases; unmatched junction bases: 18. The CDR3 is 15 amino acids. The germline gives CDR1 GTSNPN, CDR2 SVGIG (reference sequence). Whole-study results and caveats: Comparing each tissue with blood distinguished tumor from normal in about 85% of the 16 patients. Tumors had approximately 2.5-fold higher T cell density and higher clonality than adjacent normal breast tissue.

The sample comprised breast tumor tissue. The receptor was derived from a person aged 65 to 85 with breast cancer. The V call is TRBV30, the J call TRBJ2-7, with 8 bases identical to TRBD1. CDR3 DNA: TGTGCCTGGAAACTACAGGGTCGGACAGGGAGTCTACAGTACTTC. Amino acid sequence: CAWKLQGRTGSLQYF.